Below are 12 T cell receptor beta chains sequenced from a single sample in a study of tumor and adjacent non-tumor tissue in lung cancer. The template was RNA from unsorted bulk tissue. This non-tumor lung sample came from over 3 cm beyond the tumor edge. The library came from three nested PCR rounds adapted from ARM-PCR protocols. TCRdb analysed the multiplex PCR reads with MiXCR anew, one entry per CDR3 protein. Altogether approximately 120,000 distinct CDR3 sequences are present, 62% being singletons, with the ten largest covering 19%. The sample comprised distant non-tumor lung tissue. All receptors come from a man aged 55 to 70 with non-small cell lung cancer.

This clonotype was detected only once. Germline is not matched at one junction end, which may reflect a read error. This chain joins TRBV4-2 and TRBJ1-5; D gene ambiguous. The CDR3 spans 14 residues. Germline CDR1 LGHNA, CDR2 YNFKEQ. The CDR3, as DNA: TGTGCCAGCCGCCAAGTCCCTCCGGATCAGCCCCAGCATTTT. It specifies CASRQVPPDQPQHF.

CDR3 in DNA: TGTGCCAGCAGTAGGAGTTTCAGCTCCTACGAGCAGTACTTC. Its protein product is CASSRSFSSYEQYF. The genes are TRBV6-1 and TRBJ2-7; D call uncertain. The CDR3 sequence is 14 residues long. CDR1 is MNHNS and CDR2 is SASEGT in the germline V gene. Trimming took 5 bases from V and 0 from J, leaving 11 bases between them.

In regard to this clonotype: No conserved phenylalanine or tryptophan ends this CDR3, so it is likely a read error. The CDR3, as DNA: TGCGCCAGCAGCACCTTCGCGCCCCGGGAGACCCAGTACCTC. Translated, it gives CASSTFAPRETQYL. The chain recombines TRBV5-1 with TRBJ2-5; D gene ambiguous. Germline V gene lookup returns CDR1 SGHRS and CDR2 YFSETQ. Trimming cost V 4 bases and J 5 bases, with 15 bases left between them. This CDR3 contains 14 residues.

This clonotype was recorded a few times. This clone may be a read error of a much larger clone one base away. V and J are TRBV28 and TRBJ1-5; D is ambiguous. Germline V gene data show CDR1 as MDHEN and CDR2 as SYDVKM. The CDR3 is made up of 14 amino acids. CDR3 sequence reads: CVSSPGGDNQPQHF. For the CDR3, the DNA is TGTGTCAGCAGTCCCGGCGGGGACAATCAGCCCCAGCATTTT. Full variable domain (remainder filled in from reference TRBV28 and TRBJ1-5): DVKVTQSSRYLVKRTGEKVFLECVQDMDHENMFWYRQDPGLGLRLIYFSYDVKMKEKGDIPEGYSVSREKKERFSLILESASTNQTSMYLCVSSPGGDNQPQHFGDGTRLSIL.

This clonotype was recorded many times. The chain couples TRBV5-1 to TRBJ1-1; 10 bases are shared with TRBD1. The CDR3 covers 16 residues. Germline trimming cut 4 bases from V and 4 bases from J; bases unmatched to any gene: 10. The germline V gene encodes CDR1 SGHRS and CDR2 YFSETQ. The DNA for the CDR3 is TGCGCCAGCAGCGCGAACCCGGGACAGGGGATCACTGAAGCTTTCTTT. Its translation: CASSANPGQGITEAFF.

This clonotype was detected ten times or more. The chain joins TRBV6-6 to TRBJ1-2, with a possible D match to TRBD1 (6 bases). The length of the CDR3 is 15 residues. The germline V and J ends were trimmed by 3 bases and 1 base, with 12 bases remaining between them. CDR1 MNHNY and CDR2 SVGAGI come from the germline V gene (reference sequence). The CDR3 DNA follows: TGTGCCAGCAGTTATGAAAGGGGGGGTAACTATGGCTACACCTTC. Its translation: CASSYERGGNYGYTF.

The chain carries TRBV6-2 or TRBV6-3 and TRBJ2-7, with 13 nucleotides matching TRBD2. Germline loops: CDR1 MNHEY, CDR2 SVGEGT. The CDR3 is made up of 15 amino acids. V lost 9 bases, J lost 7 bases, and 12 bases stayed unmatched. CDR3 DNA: TGTGCCAGAAGTCACGAAGGGACTAGCGGGAAGGAGCAGTACTTC. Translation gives CARSHEGTSGKEQYF.

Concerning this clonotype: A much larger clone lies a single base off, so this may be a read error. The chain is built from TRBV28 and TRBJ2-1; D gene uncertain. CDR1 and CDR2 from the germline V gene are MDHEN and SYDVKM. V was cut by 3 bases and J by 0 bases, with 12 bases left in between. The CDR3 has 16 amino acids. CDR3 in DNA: TGTGCCAGCAGTTTTCTAACGGAAAGCTCCTACAATGAGCAGTTCTTC. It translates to CASSFLTESSYNEQFF.

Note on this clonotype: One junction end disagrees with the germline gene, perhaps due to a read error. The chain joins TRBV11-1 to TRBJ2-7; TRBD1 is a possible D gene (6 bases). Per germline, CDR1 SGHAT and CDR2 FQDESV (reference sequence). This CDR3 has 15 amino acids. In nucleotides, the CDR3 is TGTTCCAGCAGCTTACTACAGGGCACTTCGAGGGGGCAGTACTTC. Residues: CSSSLLQGTSRGQYF. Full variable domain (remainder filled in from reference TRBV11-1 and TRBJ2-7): EAEVAQSPRYKITEKSQAVAFWCDPISGHATLYWYRQILGQGPELLVQFQDESVVDDSQLPKDRFSAERLKGVDSTLKIQPAELGDSAMYLCSSSLLQGTSRGQYFGPGTRLTVT.

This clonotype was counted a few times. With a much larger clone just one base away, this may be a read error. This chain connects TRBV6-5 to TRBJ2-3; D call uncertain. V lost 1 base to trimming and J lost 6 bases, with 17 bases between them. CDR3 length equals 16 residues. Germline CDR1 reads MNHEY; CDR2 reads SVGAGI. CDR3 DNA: TGTGCCAGCAGTTACTACTCCGGGCAGTCCAGGGATACGCAGTATTTT. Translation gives CASSYYSGQSRDTQYF.

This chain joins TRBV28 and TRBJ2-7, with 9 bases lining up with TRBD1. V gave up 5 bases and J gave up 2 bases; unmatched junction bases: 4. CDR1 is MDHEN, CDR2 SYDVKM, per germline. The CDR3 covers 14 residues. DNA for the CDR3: TGTGCCAGCAGTCTAACAGGGGGCACCTACGAGCAGTACTTC. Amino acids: CASSLTGGTYEQYF.

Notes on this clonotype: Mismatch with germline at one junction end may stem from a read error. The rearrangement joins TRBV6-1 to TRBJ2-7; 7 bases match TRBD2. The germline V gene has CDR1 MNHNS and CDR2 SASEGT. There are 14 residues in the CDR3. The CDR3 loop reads CASSLGTGGSEQHF. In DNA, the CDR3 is TGTGCCAGCAGTCTCGGGACTGGCGGGAGCGAGCAGCACTTC.